The 26 T cell receptor beta chains given below trace back to one sample, sequenced in a study of T-cell reconstitution after alpha-beta-depleted transplantation in children. Researchers prepared the TCRbeta library using unique molecular identifiers, the study reports. TCRdb itself ran the PCR reads through MiXCR, one entry per CDR3 protein. The sample carries about 230,000 distinct CDR3 sequences, approximately 9.5% recorded once. Source: PBMCs from the stem cell graft donor, taken from the stem cell graft. These TCRs come from a human donor who donated a stem cell graft to a child with acute lymphoblastic leukemia.

This clonotype was seen many times. V and J are TRBV10-3 and TRBJ1-4, with D unresolved. The CDR3 runs to 16 residues. From germline, CDR1 is ENHRY and CDR2 SYGVKD. V lost 2 bases, J lost 0 bases, and 10 bases lay in between. Here the CDR3 reads CAISERDGATNEKLFF. In DNA form, the CDR3 reads TGTGCCATCAGTGAGAGAGACGGAGCAACTAATGAAAAACTGTTTTTT.

The V call is TRBV9, the J call TRBJ2-5; D perhaps matches TRBD1 (7 bases). V lost 0 bases and J 5 bases, leaving 11 bases between the germline ends. There are 14 residues in the CDR3. Germline V lookup: CDR1 SGDLS, CDR2 YYNGEE. CDR3 loop: CASSVEPGGETQYF. DNA for the CDR3: TGTGCCAGCAGCGTAGAACCAGGGGGGGAGACCCAGTACTTC. The variable domain in full, completed from reference TRBV9 and TRBJ2-5, reads DSGVTQTPKHLITATGQRVTLRCSPRSGDLSVYWYQQSLDQGLQFLIQYYNGEERAKGNILERFSAQQFPDLHSELNLSSLELGDSALYFCASSVEPGGETQYFGPGTRLLVL.

This clonotype was seen only a few times. This may be a read error, as it is one base from a much larger clone. As the CDR3 is not closed by the conserved phenylalanine or tryptophan, this likely results from a read error. The chain uses TRBV5-6 and TRBJ1-1; D is perhaps TRBD1 (6 bases). Germline V gene data show CDR1 as SGHDT and CDR2 as YYEEEE. The CDR3 loop spans 14 amino acids. V was clipped by 5 bases and J by 8 bases, with 19 bases between them. CDR3 sequence (DNA): TGTGCCAGCAGTCAACTCGGACAGTCAACGGAAGCTTTCTAT. The encoded protein is CASSQLGQSTEAFY.

The sample holds many counts of this clonotype. V and J are TRBV5-1 and TRBJ1-5, with D hard to call. Trimming removed 0 bases from V and 6 bases from J, with 10 bases in between. Germline-derived CDR1 and CDR2 are SGHRS and YFSETQ. The CDR3 length is 14 residues. The CDR3 is CASSLGYGSQPQHF. The CDR3 DNA reads TGCGCCAGCAGCTTGGGGTATGGAAGTCAGCCCCAGCATTTT.

This clonotype was recorded at least ten times. This chain joins TRBV5-6 and TRBJ1-2, with 10 bases aligning to TRBD1. Germline-derived CDR1 and CDR2 are SGHDT and YYEEEE. CDR3 size: 16 residues. V shed 3 bases, J shed 4 bases, and the junction held 9 bases outside the gene matches. As DNA, the CDR3 is TGTGCCAGCAGCTGGTGGCGGGACAGGGGTTCCTATGGCTACACCTTC. Translated: CASSWWRDRGSYGYTF.

The chain joins TRBV12-3 or TRBV12-4 to TRBJ1-1; no definite D call. This CDR3 is built from 15 residues. V lost 5 bases and J 2 bases, leaving 15 bases between the germline ends. CDR3 region: CASSLDDIGNTEAFF. CDR3 nucleotides: TGTGCCAGCAGTCTAGATGATATAGGTAACACTGAAGCTTTCTTT.

The sample holds many counts of this clonotype. The chain recombines TRBV15 with TRBJ1-4; the match to TRBD1 covers 7 bases. Trimming at V came to 10 bases and at J to 6 bases, leaving 8 bases not matched to a gene. The CDR3 totals 13 residues. CDR1 is LNHNV, CDR2 YYDKDF, per germline (reference sequence). The CDR3 nucleotides read TGTGCCATTACCGGGACAGCCGATGAAAAACTGTTTTTT. Translating it yields CAITGTADEKLFF.

The genes are TRBV6-5 and TRBJ1-2; D call uncertain. Between the trimmed V and J ends, which lost 4 bases and 6 bases, there was a span of 15 bases. This CDR3 is built from 14 residues. Germline V gene lookup returns CDR1 MNHEY and CDR2 SVGAGI. DNA for the CDR3: TGTGCCAGCAGTTTCGGGCCTGGAGGCGATGGCTACACCTTC. Its protein is CASSFGPGGDGYTF.

The table lists this clonotype with many counts. The gene calls are TRBV28 and TRBJ2-3; tentative D call: TRBD2 (5 bases). Trimming took 2 bases from V and 5 from J, leaving 11 bases between them. CDR3 length: 14 residues. From germline, CDR1 is MDHEN and CDR2 SYDVKM. CDR3 loop: CASSLNGLLDTQYF. In DNA form, the CDR3 reads TGTGCCAGCAGTTTAAACGGACTTTTAGATACGCAGTATTTT.

This clonotype was detected ten times or more. The J gene is TRBJ2-3, the V gene TRBV10-3; a possible D gene is TRBD1 (5 bases). Germline CDR1 is ENHRY and CDR2 is SYGVKD. The CDR3 length is 14 residues. Trimming pared 3 bases from V and 3 bases from J, leaving 10 bases between. Here the CDR3 reads CAISEGVATDTQYF. As DNA, the CDR3 is TGTGCCATCAGTGAAGGGGTGGCGACAGATACGCAGTATTTT.

This clonotype was detected a few times. V usage is TRBV10-2 and J usage is TRBJ2-3; D remains unclear. Germline V CDR1 and CDR2: WSHSY, SAAADI. This CDR3 region has 15 residues. V was cut by 7 bases and J by 0 bases, with 14 bases left in between. The CDR3 bases are TGCGCCAGCACAGGTTTCGGGTCTAGCACAGATACGCAGTATTTT. It yields the protein CASTGFGSSTDTQYF.

This clonotype was seen a handful of times. The chain has TRBV6-2 or TRBV6-3 and TRBJ2-1; TRBD1 is a possible D gene (6 bases). The V end lost 8 bases, the J end lost 2 bases, and 16 bases lay between the germline ends. Germline values: CDR1 MNHEY, CDR2 SVGEGT. The CDR3 consists of 15 residues. CDR3 loop: CASLFRGTPYNEQFF. CDR3 DNA sequence: TGTGCCAGCCTTTTCAGGGGTACCCCCTACAATGAGCAGTTCTTC.

This clonotype appeared a few times. V and J are TRBV14 and TRBJ2-3, with a weak D call TRBD1 (5 bases). Trimming stripped 5 bases from V and 1 base from J, with 10 bases between. Per the germline V gene, CDR1 is SGHDN and CDR2 is FVKESK. This CDR3 is 14 amino acids long. CDR3 loop: CASSSRQRTDTQYF. The DNA of the CDR3 is TGTGCCAGCAGCTCAAGACAGCGCACAGATACGCAGTATTTT.

This clonotype turned up a few times. The chain joins TRBV7-2 to TRBJ1-2; 7 bases are shared with TRBD1. This CDR3 is built from 15 residues. CDR1 is SGHTA and CDR2 is FQGNSA in the germline V gene. V shed 5 bases and J 2 bases; nucleotides not matched to a gene: 8. The CDR3: CASSQSWGQNYGYTF. Written as DNA, the CDR3 is TGTGCCAGCAGCCAAAGTTGGGGACAGAACTATGGCTACACCTTC.

In its sample, this clonotype was seen a few times. The rearrangement links TRBV9 to TRBJ2-5; D not certain. Germline V gene data show CDR1 as SGDLS and CDR2 as YYNGEE. The CDR3 loop spans 13 amino acids. The V and J ends lost 0 bases and 1 base respectively, with 4 bases between them. The chain's CDR3 is CASSVGGQETQYF. In nucleotides, the CDR3 is TGTGCCAGCAGCGTAGGCGGCCAAGAGACCCAGTACTTC.

V gene TRBV20-1 combines with J gene TRBJ2-3; D not certain. CDR1 is DFQATT and CDR2 is SNEGSKA in the germline V gene (reference sequence). The CDR3 contains 13 residues. Trimming took off 8 bases at V and 0 bases at J, with 12 bases between the two ends. CDR3 DNA sequence: TGCAGTCCAAATTCCCATAGCACAGATACGCAGTATTTT. It translates to CSPNSHSTDTQYF.

The chain employs TRBV7-8 and TRBJ1-6; 7 positions match TRBD1. The ends lost 1 base at V and 0 bases at J; junction bases unmatched: 3. Looked up from germline, CDR1 is SGHVS and CDR2 is FQNEAQ. This CDR3 has 17 residues. The CDR3 nucleotides read TGTGCCAGCAGCTTAGAGACAGGGAGCTCCTATAATTCACCCCTCCACTTT. This sequence encodes CASSLETGSSYNSPLHF. The whole variable domain, filled in from reference TRBV7-8 and TRBJ1-6, reads GAGVSQSPRYKVAKRGQDVALRCDPISGHVSLFWYQQALGQGPEFLTYFQNEAQLDKSGLPSDRFFAERPEGSVSTLKIQRTQQEDSAVYLCASSLETGSSYNSPLHFGNGTRLTVT.

The V and J genes are TRBV6-2 or TRBV6-3 and TRBJ2-2, with D hard to call. This CDR3 is 14 amino acids long. The V gene's germline CDR1 is MNHEY and CDR2 SVGEGT. The V end was cut by 8 bases, the J end by 1 base, with 11 bases between. CDR3: CASGRTVNTGELFF. The CDR3 bases are TGTGCCAGCGGGCGGACGGTGAACACCGGGGAGCTGTTTTTT.

The genes are TRBV7-2 and TRBJ2-1; 9 nucleotides agree with TRBD1. Germline CDR1 is SGHTA and CDR2 is FQGNSA. V lost 2 bases and J lost 10; bases outside the gene matches: 12. The CDR3 is 16 residues long. DNA for the CDR3: TGTGCCAGCAGCTTACAACCGGGACAGGGTTTTGGGGAGCAGTTCTTC. Encoded protein: CASSLQPGQGFGEQFF.

The V call is TRBV11-2, the J call TRBJ1-2; tentatively, D is TRBD1 (5 bases). V lost 3 bases, J lost 8 bases, and 25 bases lay in between. Germline V gene sequence: CDR1 SGHAT, CDR2 FQNNGV. The CDR3 is 17 residues long. The CDR3 here is CASSFDGLGGPGNGYTF. The CDR3 DNA sequence: TGTGCCAGCAGCTTCGATGGCCTTGGGGGTCCAGGTAACGGCTACACCTTC.

This clonotype was seen a few times. V is TRBV7-2 and J is TRBJ2-5; D gene unclear. The germline V gene encodes CDR1 SGHTA and CDR2 FQGNSA. V lost 1 base and J lost 0, with 9 bases in between. This CDR3 comprises 15 residues. CDR3 residues: CASSLVMQYQETQYF. The CDR3 coding sequence is TGTGCCAGCAGCTTAGTGATGCAATACCAAGAGACCCAGTACTTC.

Ten or more counts support this clonotype. For the CDR3, the DNA is TGTGCCAGCAGTTTAGCAGGGGGCGTCAAAGCTTTCTTT. It translates to CASSLAGGVKAFF. This chain links TRBV12-3 or TRBV12-4 with TRBJ1-1, with TRBD1 identical over 7 bases. The CDR3 contains 13 residues. The trim removed 0 bases at V and 9 bases at J, leaving 4 bases unmatched.

CDR3 in amino acids: CASSLYRGKNSPLHF. The CDR3 DNA sequence: TGTGCCAGCAGCTTGTATCGAGGGAAGAATTCACCCCTCCACTTT. The genes are TRBV7-9 and TRBJ1-6; D unresolved. V lost 3 bases and J 7 bases, leaving 13 bases between the germline ends. The length of the CDR3 is 15 residues. Germline assignment: CDR1 SEHNR and CDR2 FQNEAQ (reference sequence).

In this sample, this clonotype turned up a few times. The V and J genes are TRBV5-1 and TRBJ2-5; no clear D gene. Germline assignment: CDR1 SGHRS and CDR2 YFSETQ. There are 14 residues in the CDR3. Trimming cost V 2 bases and J 0 bases, with 8 bases left between them. The CDR3 region is CASSLRRDQETQYF. As DNA, the CDR3 is TGCGCCAGCAGCTTAAGAAGGGACCAAGAGACCCAGTACTTC.

The V call is TRBV12-3 or TRBV12-4, the J call TRBJ2-3, with TRBD2 identical over 10 bases. J was trimmed by 2 bases and V by 6 bases; bases with no gene match: 8. This CDR3 comprises 16 residues. The CDR3 is CASRPLAGVTTDTQYF. For the CDR3, the DNA is TGTGCCAGCAGACCTCTAGCGGGGGTTACCACAGATACGCAGTATTTT.

The chain links TRBV7-2 to TRBJ2-4; D could derive from TRBD1 or TRBD2 (5 bases each). Germline V gene sequence: CDR1 SGHTA, CDR2 FQGNSA. The CDR3 loop spans 12 amino acids. V gave up 5 bases and J gave up 7 bases, with 9 bases separating them. This CDR3 is CASSRDRNIQYF. In DNA form, the CDR3 reads TGTGCCAGCAGCCGGGACCGCAACATTCAGTACTTC.